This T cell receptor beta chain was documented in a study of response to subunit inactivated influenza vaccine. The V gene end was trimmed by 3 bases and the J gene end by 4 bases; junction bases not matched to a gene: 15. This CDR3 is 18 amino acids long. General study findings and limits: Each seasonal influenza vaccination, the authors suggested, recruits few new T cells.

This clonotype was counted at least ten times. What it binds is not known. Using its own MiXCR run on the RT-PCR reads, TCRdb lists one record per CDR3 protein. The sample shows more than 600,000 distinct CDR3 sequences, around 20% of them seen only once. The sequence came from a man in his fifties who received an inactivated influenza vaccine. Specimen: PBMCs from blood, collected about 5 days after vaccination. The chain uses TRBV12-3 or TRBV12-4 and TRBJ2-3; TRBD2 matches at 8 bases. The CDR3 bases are TGTGCCAGCAGTTTGGTGTCCCCCTTAGCGGGATGGGCAGATACGCAGTATTTT. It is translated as CASSLVSPLAGWADTQYF.